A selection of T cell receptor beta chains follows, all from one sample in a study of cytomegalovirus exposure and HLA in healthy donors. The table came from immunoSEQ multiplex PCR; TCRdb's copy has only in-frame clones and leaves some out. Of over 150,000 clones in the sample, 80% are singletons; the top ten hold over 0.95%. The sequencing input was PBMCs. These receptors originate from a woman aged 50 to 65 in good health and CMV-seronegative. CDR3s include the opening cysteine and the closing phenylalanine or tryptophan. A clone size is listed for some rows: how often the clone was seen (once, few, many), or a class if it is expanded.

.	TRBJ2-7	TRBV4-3	CASSQDFTGFSYEQYF
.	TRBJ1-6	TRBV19	CASSPRGTAYNSPLHF
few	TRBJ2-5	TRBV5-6	CASSFRRETQYF
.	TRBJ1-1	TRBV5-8	CASSLWTGNTEAFF
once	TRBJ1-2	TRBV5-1	CASSPVTTNYGYTF
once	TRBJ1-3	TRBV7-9	CAGGQASPQGGNTIYF
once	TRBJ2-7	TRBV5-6	CASSPLLAGPYEQYF
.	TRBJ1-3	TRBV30	CAWSDLGLPGSGNTIYF
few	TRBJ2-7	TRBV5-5	CASSLGGPYEQYF
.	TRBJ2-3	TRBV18	CASSPGGADTQYF
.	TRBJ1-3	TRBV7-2	CASSLSGPGGGNTIYF
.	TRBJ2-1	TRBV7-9	CASSPVTGNSYNEQFF
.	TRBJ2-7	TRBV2	CASSTGVGTQRWEQYF
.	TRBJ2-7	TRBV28	CASSLAGTGSHGQYF
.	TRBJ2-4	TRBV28	CASSRLSDIQYF
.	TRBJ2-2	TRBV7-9	CATRTGFNTGELFF
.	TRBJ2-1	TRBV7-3	CASSSPGLANEQFF
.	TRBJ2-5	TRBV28	CATGGAGGKETQYF
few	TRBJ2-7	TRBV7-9	CACSRSAKRGYSYEQYF
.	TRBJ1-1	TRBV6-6	CASSYAGSNTEAFF
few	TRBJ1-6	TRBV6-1	CASSETAYYDSPLHF
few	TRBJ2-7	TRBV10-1	CASSESGATLYEQYF
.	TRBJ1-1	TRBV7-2	CASSSLSGTKPLAFF
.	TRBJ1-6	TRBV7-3	CASSLNSDGPLHF
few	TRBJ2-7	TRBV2	CASRNHSRKLHEQYF
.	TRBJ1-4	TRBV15	CATLSGLQANEKLFF
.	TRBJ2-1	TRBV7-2	CASSLVPSGSYEQFF
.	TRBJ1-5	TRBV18	CASSPPGAGGSNQPQHF
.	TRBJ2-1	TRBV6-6	CASGTGGNEQFF
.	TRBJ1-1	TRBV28	CASSNGAEAFF
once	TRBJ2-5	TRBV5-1	CASTRQGSETQYF
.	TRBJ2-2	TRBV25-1	CASSEYISGTNTGELFF
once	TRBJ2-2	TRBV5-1	CASSFGQTNTGELFF
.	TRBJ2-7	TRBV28	CASSLLPYEQYF
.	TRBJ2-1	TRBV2	CASSGTDAKYNEQFF
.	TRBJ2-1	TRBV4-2	CASSLRGTSGRSSSYNEQFF
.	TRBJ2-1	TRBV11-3	CASSLFGGGPGNEQFF
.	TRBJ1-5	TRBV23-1	CASSRRQGARQPQHF
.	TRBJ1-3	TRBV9	CASSVDLYSRHSGNTIYF
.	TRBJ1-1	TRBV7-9	CASSSYTEAFF
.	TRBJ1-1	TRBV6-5	CASSSPQNTEAFF
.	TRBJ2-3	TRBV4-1	CASSQGWREVDTQYF
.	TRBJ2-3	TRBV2	CASRTSTDTQYF
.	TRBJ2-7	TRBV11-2	CASSPAREQYF
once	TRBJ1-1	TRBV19	CASFRGGARDPEAFF
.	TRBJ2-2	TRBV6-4	CASSDRTGGYGELFF